The clone carrying this T cell receptor (beta chain) was detected a few times. The antigen remains unidentified. Treatment given: oral pan-JAK inhibitor, 5-10 mg twice daily. The investigators collected lesional scalp punch biopsies and peripheral blood from alopecia areata patients. The length of the CDR3 is 14 residues. The germline V and J ends were trimmed by 4 bases and 6 bases, with 15 bases remaining between them. Germline V CDR1 and CDR2: MNHNS, SASEGT. The data stem from a study of CD8+ T cells in alopecia areata. Broader study findings: Researchers report lesional scalp, most notably alopecia totalis/universalis, outstripped normal scalp in clonality.

The authors extracted RNA and reverse transcribed it into cDNA as the sequencing template. Clones were sequenced by immunoSEQ multiplex PCR, and TCRdb holds only the in-frame ones, with some missing. This sample carries about 170,000 clones, about 54% of them seen once, and the ten largest clones take 16%. The sequence came from a human donor with alopecia areata. This material consisted of CD4+ T cells sorted from blood, taken between weeks 55 and 65, from a patient treated with tofacitinib. The rearrangement joins TRBV6-1 to TRBJ1-2, with D possibly matching TRBD1 (5 bases). The CDR3 loop is CASSVTGARDGYTF. The CDR3 DNA reads as TGTGCCAGCAGTGTTACCGGGGCTAGGGATGGCTACACCTTC.